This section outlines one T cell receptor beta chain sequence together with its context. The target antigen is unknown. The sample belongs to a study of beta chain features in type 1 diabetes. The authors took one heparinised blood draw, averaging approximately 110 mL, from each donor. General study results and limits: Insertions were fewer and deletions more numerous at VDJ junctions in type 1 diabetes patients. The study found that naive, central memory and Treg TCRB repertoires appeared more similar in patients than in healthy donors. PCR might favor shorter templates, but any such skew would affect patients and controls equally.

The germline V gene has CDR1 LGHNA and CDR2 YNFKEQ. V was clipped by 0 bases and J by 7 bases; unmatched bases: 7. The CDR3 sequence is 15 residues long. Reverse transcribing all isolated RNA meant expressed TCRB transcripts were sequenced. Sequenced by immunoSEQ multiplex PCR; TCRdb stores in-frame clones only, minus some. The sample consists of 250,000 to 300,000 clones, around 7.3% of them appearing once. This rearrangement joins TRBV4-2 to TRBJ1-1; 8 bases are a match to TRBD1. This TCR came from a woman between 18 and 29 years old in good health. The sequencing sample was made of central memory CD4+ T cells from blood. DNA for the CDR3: TGTGCCAGCAGCCAAGAAGTGACAGGGGCCTTTGAAGCTTTCTTT. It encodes CASSQEVTGAFEAFF.